This TCR beta chain came from a study of blood T cell repertoires in COVID-19. Overall study: Nucleic acid was either cDNA or gDNA, and it came from T cells, B-cell-depleted T cells, or PBMCs.

Only in-frame clones appear in the TCRdb table, and some are missing; sequencing was by immunoSEQ multiplex PCR. The sample lists about 370,000 clones, 80% to 90% occurring once. Enrollment of patients from Seattle took place during active infection, with longitudinal follow-up. CDR3 size: 16 residues. The TCR was taken from a woman between 25 and 40 years old with COVID-19, enrolled during active disease. The specimen sequenced was peripheral blood. The rearrangement uses TRBV21-1 and TRBJ2-1; the table's D call of TRBD2 was not tested on the DNA. TRBV21-1 is termed a pseudogene. The CDR3 protein is CASSNRDSGPYNEQFF. CDR3 nucleotides: TGTGCCAGCAGCAACCGGGACTCCGGCCCCTACAATGAGCAGTTCTTC.